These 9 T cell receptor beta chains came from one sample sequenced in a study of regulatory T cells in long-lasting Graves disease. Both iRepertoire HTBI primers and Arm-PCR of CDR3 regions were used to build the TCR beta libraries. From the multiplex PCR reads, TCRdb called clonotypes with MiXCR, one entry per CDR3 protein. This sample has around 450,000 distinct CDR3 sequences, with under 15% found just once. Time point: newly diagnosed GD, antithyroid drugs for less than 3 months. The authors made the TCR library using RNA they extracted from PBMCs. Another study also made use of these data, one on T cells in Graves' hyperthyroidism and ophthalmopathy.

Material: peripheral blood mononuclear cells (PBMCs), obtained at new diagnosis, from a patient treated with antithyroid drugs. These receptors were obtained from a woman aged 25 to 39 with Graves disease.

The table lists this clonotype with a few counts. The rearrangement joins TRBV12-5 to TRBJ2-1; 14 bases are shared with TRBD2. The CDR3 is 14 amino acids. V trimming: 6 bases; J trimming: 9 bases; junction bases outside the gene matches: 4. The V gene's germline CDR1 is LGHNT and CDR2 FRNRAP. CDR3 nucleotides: TGTGCTAGTGGGACTAGCGGGAGGGCCAGTGAGCAGTTCTTC. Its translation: CASGTSGRASEQFF.

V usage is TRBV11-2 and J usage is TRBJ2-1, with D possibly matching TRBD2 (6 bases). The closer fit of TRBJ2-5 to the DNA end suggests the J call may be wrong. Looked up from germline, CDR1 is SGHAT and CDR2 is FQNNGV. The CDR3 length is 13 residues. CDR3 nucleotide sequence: TGTGCCAGCAGCTTAGACAGGGAGGCGACCCAGTACTTC. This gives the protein CASSLDREATQYF.

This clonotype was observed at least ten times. The CDR3 reads CASHPRGATYEQYF. CDR3 DNA: TGTGCCAGCCACCCCCGAGGGGCCACCTACGAGCAGTACTTC. V usage is TRBV6-1 and J usage is TRBJ2-7; D possibly matches TRBD1 or TRBD2 (5 bases each). CDR1 and CDR2 (germline): MNHNS, SASEGT. The CDR3 extends over 14 amino acids. V lost 8 bases, J lost 2 bases, and 16 bases lay in between.

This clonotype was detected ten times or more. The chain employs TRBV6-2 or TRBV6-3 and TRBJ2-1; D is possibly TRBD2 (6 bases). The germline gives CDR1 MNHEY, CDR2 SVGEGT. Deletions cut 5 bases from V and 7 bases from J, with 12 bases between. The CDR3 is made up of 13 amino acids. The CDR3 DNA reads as TGTGCCAGCAGTCAACGGCGGGGAAATGAGCAGTTCTTC. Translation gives CASSQRRGNEQFF.

CDR3 protein: CASSRTSGRPNEQFF. The CDR3 DNA reads TGTGCCAGCAGCCGGACTAGCGGGAGACCCAATGAGCAGTTCTTC. This chain joins TRBV7-6 and TRBJ2-1; TRBD2 matches at 13 bases. V trimming: 5 bases; J trimming: 6 bases; junction bases outside the gene matches: 4. The CDR3 extends over 15 amino acids. Germline values: CDR1 SGHVS, CDR2 FNYEAQ.

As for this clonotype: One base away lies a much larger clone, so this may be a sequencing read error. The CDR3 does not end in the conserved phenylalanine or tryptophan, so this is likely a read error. The CDR3 sequence is CASSSPSGSWGGANVLTL. The CDR3 DNA is TGTGCCAGCAGCTCTCCTAGCGGGAGCTGGGGCGGGGCCAACGTCCTGACTCTC. This chain uses TRBV7-2 with TRBJ2-6; 10 bases match TRBD2. This CDR3 is 18 amino acids long. Trimming cost V 4 bases and J 4 bases; bases outside gene matches: 10. The germline gives CDR1 SGHTA, CDR2 FQGNSA.

CDR3 sequence: CASSGRGHYNEQFF. Here the CDR3 DNA reads TGTGCCAGCAGCGGCCGCGGACACTACAATGAGCAGTTCTTC. This rearrangement joins TRBV9 to TRBJ2-1; weak D call: TRBD1 (5 bases). This CDR3 spans 14 amino acids. Trimming removed 3 bases at V and 3 bases at J, with 10 bases between. Germline V gene sequence: CDR1 SGDLS, CDR2 YYNGEE.

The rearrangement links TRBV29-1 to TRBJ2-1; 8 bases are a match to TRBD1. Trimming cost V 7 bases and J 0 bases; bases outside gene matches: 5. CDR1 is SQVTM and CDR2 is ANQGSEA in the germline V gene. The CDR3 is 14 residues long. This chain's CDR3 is CSGYRGSSYNEQFF. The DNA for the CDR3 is TGCAGCGGATACAGGGGGTCCTCCTACAATGAGCAGTTCTTC.

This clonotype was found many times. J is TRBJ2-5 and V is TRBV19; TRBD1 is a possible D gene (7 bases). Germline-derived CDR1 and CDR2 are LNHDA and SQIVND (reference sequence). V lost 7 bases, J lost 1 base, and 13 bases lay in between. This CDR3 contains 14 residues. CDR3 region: CASKEGAGQETQYF. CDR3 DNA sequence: TGTGCCAGTAAGGAGGGGGCGGGCCAAGAGACCCAGTACTTC.